This T cell receptor (beta chain) was sequenced for a study of early T cells in non-severe SARS-CoV-2 infection. This clonotype was detected ten times or more. TCRdb used MiXCR to reprocess the 5' RACE reads, holding one entry per CDR3 protein. The sample records tens of thousands of distinct CDR3 sequences, about 4% being singletons. The CDR3 contains 15 residues. Trimming shortened V by 2 bases and J by 5 bases, and 16 bases separated the two germline ends. Germline V CDR1 and CDR2: SNHLY, FYNNEI. The V and J genes are TRBV2 and TRBJ2-7; D is perhaps TRBD1 (6 bases). This TCR derives from an adult who was a healthcare worker with PCR-confirmed SARS-CoV-2 infection or an uninfected control (not recorded which). The sample consisted of whole blood. CDR3 region: CASSETGWGPHEQYF. The CDR3 nucleotides read TGTGCCAGCAGTGAAACAGGGTGGGGCCCCCACGAGCAGTACTTC.